Presented here are 19 T cell receptor beta chains from one specimen sequenced in a study of blood T cell repertoires in COVID-19 (dated by TCRdb to 2019 to 2021). Library construction relied on the immunoSEQ multiplex PCR assay. The clones in this table, taken by TCRdb from immuneACCESS, are in-frame only. Not every clone is retained; where verified, under half of the shortfall comes from an unresolved V gene, and the cause of the rest is unknown. The table for this sample lists fewer than 150,000 clones; about 80% of them were counted only once. Clones ranked in the top ten supply about 6.8% of the sample. The sequencing sample was made of peripheral blood. All receptors come from a man in his sixties or seventies with acute or convalescent COVID-19.

J is TRBJ1-1 and V is TRBV19; 8 nucleotides line up with TRBD1. The J segment lost 4 bases and the V segment lost 5 bases, leaving 3 bases of the junction unmatched. The germline V gene encodes CDR1 LNHDA and CDR2 SQIVND (reference sequence). The CDR3 runs to 13 residues. CDR3: CASSETGGTEAFF. The CDR3 nucleotides read TGTGCCAGTAGTGAAACAGGGGGCACTGAAGCTTTCTTT.

This clone occurred a few times. The CDR3, as DNA: TGTGCCAGCAGCGTAGTTGTCAGAGCCAAAAACATTCAGTACTTC. Translated, it gives CASSVVVRAKNIQYF. The chain has TRBV9 and TRBJ2-4; D unresolved. Trimming shortened V by 0 bases and J by 0 bases, and 7 bases separated the two germline ends. The germline V gene has CDR1 SGDLS and CDR2 YYNGEE. This CDR3 has 15 residues.

V and J are TRBV7-9 and TRBJ1-4; TRBD1 is a possible D gene (5 bases). With 9 bases removed from V and 4 bases from J, the gap between germline ends came to 12 bases. The CDR3 runs 13 residues. Germline V gene sequence: CDR1 SEHNR, CDR2 FQNEAQ (reference sequence). CDR3 protein: CASGTANNEKLFF. The CDR3 coding sequence is TGTGCCAGTGGGACTGCAAATAATGAAAAACTGTTTTTT. Variable domain in full (rest from reference TRBV7-9 and TRBJ1-4): DTGVSQNPRHKITKRGQNVTFRCDPISEHNRLYWYRQTLGQGPEFLTYFQNEAQLEKSRLLSDRFSAERPKGSFSTLEIQRTEQGDSAMYLCASGTANNEKLFFGSGTQLSVL.

The count of this clone is one. The CDR3: CASSPVRANSYEQYF. The DNA of the CDR3 is TGTGCCAGCAGCCCAGTGCGGGCTAACTCCTACGAGCAGTACTTC. The rearrangement uses TRBV11-2 and TRBJ2-7; a possible D gene is TRBD2 (5 bases). Trimming cost V 5 bases and J 0 bases, with 14 bases left between them. This CDR3 is 15 amino acids long. Germline CDR1 is SGHAT and CDR2 is FQNNGV.

This chain's CDR3 is CASSPGGGFSGNTIYF. DNA for the CDR3: TGCGCCAGCAGCCCTGGAGGAGGTTTCTCTGGAAACACCATATATTTT. The chain combines TRBV5-1 with TRBJ1-3; D unresolved. Trimming removed 4 bases at V and 0 bases at J, with 14 bases between. The CDR3 has 16 residues. Germline V gene data show CDR1 as SGHRS and CDR2 as YFSETQ.

This rearrangement joins TRBV5-1 to TRBJ2-1; TRBD2 agrees at 9 bases. Germline V lookup: CDR1 SGHRS, CDR2 YFSETQ. This CDR3 spans 15 amino acids. Trimming removed 1 base from V and 4 bases from J; junction bases left unmatched: 3. The CDR3 is CASSLSGRPYNEQFF. CDR3 DNA sequence: TGCGCCAGCAGCTTGAGCGGGAGGCCTTACAATGAGCAGTTCTTC.

This sequence joins TRBV7-2 and TRBJ1-3, with D hard to call. The CDR3 length is 13 residues. Germline values: CDR1 SGHTA, CDR2 FQGNSA. V was clipped by 6 bases and J by 0 bases, with 6 bases between them. CDR3 nucleotide sequence: TGTGCCAGCAGTGGAGACTCTGGAAACACCATATATTTT. Translated: CASSGDSGNTIYF.

The chain carries TRBV5-6 and TRBJ1-5; 8 nucleotides agree with TRBD1. Germline V CDR1 and CDR2: SGHDT, YYEEEE. The CDR3 contains 16 residues. Unmatched junction bases numbered 4, after V lost 0 bases and J lost 2 bases. The CDR3 protein is CASSLAQGAGNQPQHF. In nucleotides, the CDR3 is TGTGCCAGCAGCTTGGCCCAGGGGGCGGGCAATCAGCCCCAGCATTTT.

For this clone: Distinct nucleotide sequences in the sample also encode this CDR3. V and J are TRBV9 and TRBJ2-5, with 7 positions matching TRBD1. Unmatched junction bases numbered 0, after V lost 0 bases and J lost 1 base. Germline values: CDR1 SGDLS, CDR2 YYNGEE. This CDR3 region has 14 residues. The CDR3 region has the DNA TGTGCCAGCAGCGTAGGGGACAGCCAAGAGACCCAGTACTTC. The encoded protein is CASSVGDSQETQYF.

The V call is TRBV27, the J call TRBJ1-3; tentative D call: TRBD1 (6 bases). V lost 7 bases and J lost 2, with 12 bases in between. The germline gives CDR1 MNHEY, CDR2 SMNVEV (reference sequence). CDR3 length equals 14 residues. The CDR3 DNA follows: TGTGCCAGCAAGGACCCAGGGGCTGGAAACACCATATATTTT. Translation gives CASKDPGAGNTIYF.

For the CDR3, the DNA is TGTGCCAGCCGGGGGAGTGATTTTGGCTACACCTTC. This sequence encodes CASRGSDFGYTF. The chain carries TRBV2 and TRBJ1-2; the D gene is possibly TRBD1 (5 bases). The CDR3 loop spans 12 amino acids. CDR1 SNHLY and CDR2 FYNNEI come from the germline V gene. V was shortened by 8 bases and J by 7 bases, with 14 bases between the two germline ends.

In DNA form, the CDR3 reads TGTGCCAGCAGTTTCGGGGGTTTCGAGAACACTGAAGCTTTCTTT. It is translated as CASSFGGFENTEAFF. The gene calls are TRBV2 and TRBJ1-1; D possibly corresponds to TRBD1 (5 bases). There are 15 residues in the CDR3. From germline, CDR1 is SNHLY and CDR2 FYNNEI. The V and J ends lost 5 bases and 1 base respectively, with 14 bases between them.

This clone was detected only a few times. The chain uses TRBV9 and TRBJ1-4; perhaps TRBD1 as D (5 bases). The germline V gene encodes CDR1 SGDLS and CDR2 YYNGEE. The CDR3 runs to 15 residues. The V gene lost 0 bases and the J gene lost 8 bases, with 14 bases spanning the gap. CDR3 nucleotides: TGTGCCAGCAGCGTAGATTCGGGGGAGGACGAAAAACTGTTTTTT. Residues: CASSVDSGEDEKLFF.

The genes are TRBV30 and TRBJ1-1; TRBD1 agrees at 7 bases. Germline V gene sequence: CDR1 GTSNPN, CDR2 SVGIG (reference sequence). This CDR3 has 16 amino acids. Unmatched junction bases numbered 14, after V lost 7 bases and J lost 0 bases. The CDR3: CASGQGGYSMNTEAFF. As DNA, the CDR3 is TGTGCCTCGGGACAAGGGGGCTACTCCATGAACACTGAAGCTTTCTTT.

This sequence joins TRBV18 and TRBJ1-6; tentatively, D is TRBD1 (6 bases). V gave up 5 bases and J gave up 9 bases, with 14 bases separating them. The germline gives CDR1 KGHSH, CDR2 LQKENI. CDR3 length equals 14 residues. The CDR3 nucleotides are TGTGCCAGCTCAAGCGCCACAGGGCGTTCACCCCTCCACTTT. Protein product: CASSSATGRSPLHF.

The chain links TRBV12-3 or TRBV12-4 to TRBJ2-7; D might be TRBD1 (5 bases). CDR3 size: 13 residues. Trimming removed 6 bases from V and 5 bases from J, with 14 bases in between. CDR3 DNA: TGTGCCAGCAGCCCACCGACAGTAAACGAGCAGTACTTC. This codes for CASSPPTVNEQYF.

V gene TRBV5-4 combines with J gene TRBJ2-3, with 10 bases matching TRBD2. There are 16 residues in the CDR3. Losses at the gene ends were 2 bases for V and 1 base for J; bases not matched to a gene: 4. CDR1 is SGHNT, CDR2 YYREEE, per germline (reference sequence). In nucleotides, the CDR3 is TGTGCCAGCAGCTTCCGGCTAGCGGGAGGCACAGATACGCAGTATTTT. Translation gives CASSFRLAGGTDTQYF.

The rearrangement links TRBV18 to TRBJ1-6; possible D gene TRBD1, 6 bases. The CDR3 totals 20 residues. V shed 5 bases and J shed 0 bases, with 23 bases lying between them. Germline CDR1 reads KGHSH; CDR2 reads LQKENI. CDR3 in DNA: TGTGCCAGCTCATCCCAAGGACAGTCCTTACAAGGCTCCTATAATTCACCCCTCCACTTT. Translated: CASSSQGQSLQGSYNSPLHF.

This chain links TRBV4-1 with TRBJ1-1; a possible D gene is TRBD1 (6 bases). Germline V gene sequence: CDR1 MGHRA, CDR2 YSYEKL. Trimming took 10 bases from V and 4 from J, leaving 19 bases between them. The CDR3 is made up of 14 amino acids. The DNA of the CDR3 is TGCGCCACTCGCCACGGGGGGGGCAGCACTGAAGCTTTCTTT. Its protein is CATRHGGGSTEAFF.